Each of the 18 T cell receptor beta chains below was sequenced from the same sample in a study of Ad26.COV2.S vaccination and SARS-CoV-2 variants. Clones were read by immunoSEQ multiplex PCR, and TCRdb kept only the in-frame ones, dropping some. Of roughly 300,000 clones listed, 70% to 90% are singletons. Documented treatment: around 19 received Ad26.COV2.S at low or high dose, single or two shots; five or six received placebo; per-sample allocation not given. Specimens were obtained on day 63 following the first vaccine or placebo injection. Specimen: peripheral blood, collected in a trial of Ad26.COV2.S vaccine versus placebo. These receptors originate from a person aged 18-60 years who received the Ad26.COV2.S COVID-19 vaccine or a placebo.

The rearrangement uses TRBV28 and TRBJ2-7, with 8 nucleotides matching TRBD1. With 5 bases clipped from V and 7 bases from J, the junction kept 13 bases outside the gene matches. Germline values: CDR1 MDHEN, CDR2 SYDVKM. The CDR3 totals 15 residues. The CDR3 loop is CASSPRGQASKEQYF. CDR3 in DNA: TGTGCCAGCAGTCCCAGGGGGCAGGCGTCTAAAGAGCAGTACTTC.

The chain uses TRBV4-3 and TRBJ2-1, with 9 nucleotides matching TRBD2. The CDR3 consists of 16 residues. V gave up 8 bases and J gave up 0 bases; unmatched junction bases: 8. CDR1 and CDR2 (germline): LGHNA, YSLEER. The CDR3 is CASGPTSGASYNEQFF. CDR3 coding DNA: TGCGCCAGCGGCCCGACTAGCGGAGCCTCCTACAATGAGCAGTTCTTC.

This clone was observed a few times. The chain has TRBV12-3 or TRBV12-4 and TRBJ1-4; 8 nucleotides line up with TRBD1. The CDR3 is 13 amino acids. V dropped 8 bases and J dropped 7; count of bases not matched to a gene: 6. The CDR3 DNA is TGTGCCAGCGCGACAGGGGCAGGTGAAAAACTGTTTTTT. Translated: CASATGAGEKLFF.

Concerning this clone: The same CDR3 is also encoded by other DNA sequences in this sample. The chain carries TRBV6-2 or TRBV6-3 and TRBJ2-7, with D perhaps matching TRBD2 (5 bases). The CDR3 runs to 14 residues. Trimming pared 6 bases from V and 1 base from J, leaving 13 bases between. Germline V CDR1 and CDR2: MNHEY, SVGEGT. The CDR3 is CASSPRRGSYEQYF. In DNA form, the CDR3 reads TGTGCCAGCAGCCCCCGCCGGGGTTCCTACGAGCAGTACTTC.

CDR3 protein: CASSLTRGYEQYF. CDR3 DNA sequence: TGTGCCAGCAGTTTAACACGCGGCTACGAGCAGTACTTC. The chain links TRBV6-2 or TRBV6-3 to TRBJ2-7; no clear D gene. Trimming took off 4 bases at V and 3 bases at J, with 10 bases between the two ends. Per germline, CDR1 MNHEY and CDR2 SVGEGT. The CDR3 consists of 13 residues.

This rearrangement joins TRBV9 to TRBJ1-1; weak D call: TRBD1 (6 bases). CDR1 is SGDLS, CDR2 YYNGEE, per germline. The CDR3 sequence is 16 residues long. V was clipped by 0 bases and J by 1 base, with 13 bases between them. For the CDR3, the DNA is TGTGCCAGCAGCGTAGGTGGGGGCAGGGGGAACACTGAAGCTTTCTTT. The encoded protein is CASSVGGGRGNTEAFF.

The rearrangement uses TRBV27 and TRBJ1-2; no definite D call. CDR3 length equals 13 residues. Trimming took 2 bases from V and 8 from J, leaving 12 bases between them. Germline CDR1 is MNHEY and CDR2 is SMNVEV (reference sequence). The CDR3 here is CASSLSWGGGYTF. CDR3 DNA sequence: TGTGCCAGCAGTTTAAGCTGGGGTGGCGGCTACACCTTC.

This chain connects TRBV7-9 to TRBJ2-7; D is uncertain. CDR1 and CDR2 (germline): SEHNR, FQNEAQ (reference sequence). This CDR3 region has 14 residues. V dropped 7 bases and J dropped 0 bases, with 13 bases sitting between them. Here the CDR3 reads CASTFAASSYEQYF. The CDR3 DNA reads TGTGCCAGCACCTTCGCCGCGAGCTCCTACGAGCAGTACTTC.

The chain is built from TRBV16 and TRBJ2-3; 8 bases map to TRBD2. This CDR3 is 15 amino acids long. Germline V gene sequence: CDR1 KGHSY, CDR2 FQNENV. V gave up 0 bases and J gave up 4 bases; unmatched junction bases: 3. CDR3 coding DNA: TGTGCCAGCAGCCAATCGGGGACTAGTTCAGATACGCAGTATTTT. It yields the protein CASSQSGTSSDTQYF.

A word on this clone: Other DNA sequences in the sample encode the same CDR3. V is TRBV5-1 and J is TRBJ2-3; weak D call: TRBD2 (6 bases). This CDR3 region has 14 residues. V was clipped by 0 bases and J by 4 bases, with 9 bases between them. The germline V gene encodes CDR1 SGHRS and CDR2 YFSETQ. The CDR3 region has the DNA TGCGCCAGCAGCTTGGCCGGGGAGGCAGATACGCAGTATTTT. Its translation: CASSLAGEADTQYF.

The chain links TRBV6-1 to TRBJ1-5, with no clear D. CDR1 is MNHNS and CDR2 is SASEGT in the germline V gene. CDR3 size: 14 residues. The ends were cut back, 3 bases at V and 5 bases at J, with 11 bases in the middle. DNA for the CDR3: TGTGCCAGCAGTGACAGACATGACGATCAGCCCCAGCATTTT. This sequence encodes CASSDRHDDQPQHF.

The chain combines TRBV2 with TRBJ1-4, with a possible D match to TRBD1 (5 bases). The CDR3 consists of 14 residues. The germline V gene encodes CDR1 SNHLY and CDR2 FYNNEI. Trimming left V 1 base short and J 8 bases short, with 11 bases between. The CDR3 nucleotides read TGTGCCAGCAGTGAAGGGGGCAATCGGGAAAAACTGTTTTTT. Its translation is CASSEGGNREKLFF.

V and J are TRBV11-3 and TRBJ2-1; weak D call: TRBD2 (6 bases). CDR1 is SGHNT and CDR2 is YENEEA in the germline V gene. CDR3 length equals 13 residues. V lost 0 bases and J 11 bases, leaving 11 bases between the germline ends. The CDR3 is CASSLDRRGQQFF. CDR3 sequence (DNA): TGTGCCAGCAGCTTAGATCGGCGGGGACAGCAGTTCTTC.

V gene TRBV6-5 combines with J gene TRBJ1-5, with 9 positions matching TRBD1. The V gene end was trimmed by 6 bases and the J gene end by 3 bases; junction bases not matched to a gene: 6. CDR1 and CDR2 (germline): MNHEY, SVGAGI. This CDR3 region has 15 residues. CDR3 sequence reads: CASSRQGDPNQPQHF. CDR3 coding DNA: TGTGCCAGCAGCAGACAGGGGGACCCCAATCAGCCCCAGCATTTT.

Concerning this clone: Different DNA sequences within this sample yield the same CDR3. This chain connects TRBV6-2 or TRBV6-3 to TRBJ1-1; 7 bases fit TRBD1. Germline CDR1 MNHEY, CDR2 SVGEGT. V was pared by 6 bases and J by 6 bases, with 1 base of the junction left unmatched. The CDR3 spans 11 residues. The CDR3 spells CASSQGAEAFF. In DNA form, the CDR3 reads TGTGCCAGCAGCCAGGGGGCTGAAGCTTTCTTT.

This clone was counted between two and nine times. The V gene is TRBV29-1, the J gene TRBJ2-3; 10 nucleotides agree with TRBD2. V dropped 5 bases and J dropped 6; count of bases not matched to a gene: 8. The CDR3 contains 14 residues. Germline V gene lookup returns CDR1 SQVTM and CDR2 ANQGSEA. The CDR3 here is CSVTGGTSVDTQYF. The CDR3 DNA sequence: TGCAGCGTTACCGGCGGGACTAGCGTGGATACGCAGTATTTT.

V gene TRBV10-1 combines with J gene TRBJ2-7, with TRBD1 matching over 10 bases. From germline, CDR1 is WNHNN and CDR2 SYGVQD (reference sequence). V was clipped by 2 bases and J by 3 bases; unmatched bases: 4. This CDR3 is built from 15 residues. CDR3 nucleotide sequence: TGCGCCAGCAGTGAGCTCAGGGACAGGGGCTACGAGCAGTACTTC. This encodes CASSELRDRGYEQYF.

V is TRBV7-9 and J is TRBJ2-7; D is unresolved. Germline CDR1 reads SEHNR; CDR2 reads FQNEAQ (reference sequence). The CDR3 has 16 amino acids. Deletions cut 4 bases from V and 0 bases from J, with 16 bases between. This CDR3 is CASSYLSVGHSYEQYF. The CDR3 bases are TGTGCCAGCAGCTATCTCTCGGTCGGCCACTCCTACGAGCAGTACTTC.